The 4 T cell receptor beta chains below come from one sample, sequenced in a study of T cell repertoires in cytomegalovirus infection. TCRdb re-analysed the reads in MiXCR, keeping a single row per CDR3 protein. The sample records roughly 920,000 distinct CDR3 sequences, roughly a third being singletons. No antigens are known for them. The material sequenced was cultured CD8+ T cells from PBMCs, taken from culture after CMV antigen stimulation. The receptor set was obtained from a human donor in good health (CMV status not recorded). Some clones in this sample may be carry-over from other donors' samples.

The chain employs TRBV29-1 and TRBJ2-7; possibly TRBD1 or TRBD2 for D (5 bases each). Germline V lookup: CDR1 SQVTM, CDR2 ANQGSEA. V was cut by 7 bases and J by 5 bases, with 12 bases left in between. This CDR3 is built from 11 residues. CDR3 nucleotides: TGCAGCGCCGGGGCAGGCCACGAGCAGTACTTC. It translates to CSAGAGHEQYF.

This clonotype was found many times. The J gene is TRBJ2-7, the V gene TRBV7-2; D call uncertain. Looked up from germline, CDR1 is SGHTA and CDR2 is FQGNSA. V lost 3 bases and J lost 3, with 12 bases in between. The CDR3 has 14 amino acids. Written as DNA, the CDR3 is TGTGCCAGCAGCTTGGACGATGGGGACTACGAGCAGTACGTC. It encodes CASSLDDGDYEQYV.

The chain recombines TRBV20-1 with TRBJ2-1; TRBD2 matches at 12 bases. Germline V CDR1 and CDR2: DFQATT, SNEGSKA (reference sequence). J lost 2 bases, V lost 3 bases, and 5 bases had no gene match. There are 16 residues in the CDR3. This CDR3 reads CSARGRLAGAYNEQFF. The CDR3 bases are TGCAGTGCTAGGGGTCGACTAGCGGGGGCCTACAATGAGCAGTTCTTC.

This clonotype has just a few counts. V usage is TRBV20-1 and J usage is TRBJ1-5; D not certain. Germline CDR1 is DFQATT and CDR2 is SNEGSKA (reference sequence). This CDR3 is 15 amino acids long. Trimming shortened V by 5 bases and J by 0 bases, and 14 bases separated the two germline ends. The CDR3 spells CSAYPSFSSNQPQHF. CDR3 in DNA: TGCAGTGCTTATCCCTCCTTTAGTAGCAATCAGCCCCAGCATTTT.